A single sample is the source of the 10 T cell receptor beta chains below, sequenced in a study of identical twins. TCRdb reprocessed the 5' RACE reads with MiXCR, giving one entry per CDR3 protein. The sample consists of approximately 630,000 distinct CDR3 sequences, roughly 7.1% of them appearing once. The same data also contributed to another study, on yellow fever vaccine responses in identical twins.

The sequenced sample was PBMCs. The receptors shown here come from a woman aged 18-35 years in good health.

This clonotype was seen more than once but under ten times. The genes are TRBV20-1 and TRBJ2-1; TRBD2 aligns across 7 bases. Per germline, CDR1 DFQATT and CDR2 SNEGSKA (reference sequence). J was trimmed by 1 base and V by 6 bases; bases with no gene match: 15. The CDR3 totals 17 residues. Written as DNA, the CDR3 is TGCAGTGCCGTTCGCCTCTCGCCTAGCGGTTCCTACAATGAGCAGTTCTTC. It codes for CSAVRLSPSGSYNEQFF.

CDR3 sequence reads: CSASGHRGGGELFF. The CDR3 DNA is TGCAGTGCTAGCGGACACAGGGGGGGCGGGGAGCTGTTTTTT. The V call is TRBV20-1, the J call TRBJ2-2; tentatively, D is TRBD1 (8 bases). The CDR3 length is 14 residues. V lost 3 bases to trimming and J lost 7 bases, with 15 bases between them. Germline values: CDR1 DFQATT, CDR2 SNEGSKA (reference sequence).

This clonotype has ten or more counts. J is TRBJ2-3 and V is TRBV12-3 or TRBV12-4; TRBD2 might be the D (6 bases). CDR3 length: 14 amino acids. V lost 6 bases and J 6 bases, leaving 16 bases between the germline ends. The DNA of the CDR3 is TGTGCCAGCAGACTAGACCGGGGGTTCGATACGCAGTATTTT. It translates to CASRLDRGFDTQYF.

This clonotype was detected many times. V and J are TRBV20-1 and TRBJ1-6; tentative D call: TRBD1 (6 bases). This CDR3 spans 11 amino acids. Germline loops: CDR1 DFQATT, CDR2 SNEGSKA (reference sequence). V was trimmed by 6 bases and J by 9 bases, leaving 9 bases between them. Written as DNA, the CDR3 is TGCAGTGCGCCCAGGGGTTCACCCCTCCACTTT. Protein product: CSAPRGSPLHF.

The chain uses TRBV6-1 and TRBJ2-7; D possibly corresponds to TRBD1 (6 bases). The CDR3 is 16 amino acids. Germline V gene lookup returns CDR1 MNHNS and CDR2 SASEGT. V lost 6 bases and J lost 2, with 20 bases in between. The CDR3 coding sequence is TGTGCCAGCAGGAGGGGGACCGGGACGTACACCTACGAGCAGTACTTC. It codes for CASRRGTGTYTYEQYF.

At least ten counts were recorded for this clonotype. V and J are TRBV12-3 or TRBV12-4 and TRBJ2-7; D may be TRBD2 (5 bases). The CDR3 length is 13 residues. V shed 7 bases and J shed 7 bases, with 17 bases lying between them. CDR3 protein: CASTLKPGLEQYF. The CDR3 DNA is TGTGCCAGCACCCTAAAGCCGGGATTAGAGCAGTACTTC.

In its sample, this clonotype was seen many times. The chain links TRBV20-1 to TRBJ2-1; 11 bases map to TRBD2. V gave up 4 bases and J gave up 8 bases; unmatched junction bases: 7. Per the germline V gene, CDR1 is DFQATT and CDR2 is SNEGSKA (reference sequence). The CDR3 spans 14 residues. The CDR3: CSAKTSGRTYEQFF. CDR3 in DNA: TGCAGTGCTAAAACTAGCGGGAGAACCTATGAGCAGTTCTTC.

This clonotype has a handful of counts. This rearrangement joins TRBV21-1 to TRBJ2-5; the table names TRBD1, a call not compared with the DNA. TRBV21-1 is classified as a pseudogene. The CDR3 sequence is 14 residues long. The CDR3 DNA sequence: TGTGCCAGCAGCACGTACAGGGGAGAAGAGACCCAGTACTTC. Its translation: CASSTYRGEETQYF.

This clonotype came up many times. CDR3 region: CSAQDLQEYYGYTF. CDR3 nucleotide sequence: TGCAGTGCTCAAGACCTACAGGAATACTATGGCTACACCTTC. V gene TRBV20-1 combines with J gene TRBJ1-2; D is perhaps TRBD1 (5 bases). The germline CDR1 and CDR2 sequences are DFQATT and SNEGSKA (reference sequence). The CDR3 spans 14 residues. The V end lost 5 bases, the J end lost 3 bases, and 16 bases lay between the germline ends.

This clonotype turned up a few times. Here the CDR3 DNA reads TGTGCCAGCAACCTAGGGCAAGCCTCACCCCTCCACTTT. Translated: CASNLGQASPLHF. The chain couples TRBV5-6 to TRBJ1-6, with D unresolved. Germline CDR1 SGHDT, CDR2 YYEEEE. The V and J ends lost 6 bases and 10 bases respectively, with 14 bases between them. The length of the CDR3 is 13 residues.